This T cell receptor (beta chain) is from a study of blood T cell repertoires in COVID-19. At the level of the study: Samples taken during acute and convalescent COVID-19 were collected in the United States, Italy and Spain. The analysed material was cDNA or gDNA that came from T cells, B-cell-depleted T cells, or PBMCs.

Germline V gene data show CDR1 as MDHEN and CDR2 as SYDVKM. V shed 3 bases and J 6 bases; nucleotides not matched to a gene: 8. The CDR3 is 15 residues long. Per the authors' pipeline: How many nucleated cells were present was estimated from reference gene primer amplification. Clones were sequenced by immunoSEQ multiplex PCR, and TCRdb holds only the in-frame ones, with some missing. V, J and clone size reflect that table, while D and trimming were determined from the DNA. The sample has 90,000 to 150,000 clones, roughly three quarters seen once; the top ten hold 7.9%. The clonotype comes from a human donor in a cohort sampled during active COVID-19. This rearrangement joins TRBV28 to TRBJ1-5; TRBD1 agrees at 7 bases. The sequenced material came from peripheral blood. The CDR3 loop reads CASSFLDRKAQPQHF. The DNA for the CDR3 is TGTGCCAGCAGTTTTCTGGACAGGAAGGCTCAGCCCCAGCATTTT.